Listed here are 20 T cell receptor beta chains from one sample, sequenced in a study of blood T cell repertoires in COVID-19. Sequencing was performed with immunoSEQ multiplex PCR; in TCRdb, only in-frame clones are kept and a portion is missing. Of 100,000 to 150,000 clones in the sample, almost 70% were seen once. Specimen: peripheral blood. The receptors come from a woman aged 65 to 85 with acute or convalescent COVID-19.

This clone was seen only a few times. V and J are TRBV10-3 and TRBJ1-4; 10 nucleotides match TRBD1. Germline V lookup: CDR1 ENHRY, CDR2 SYGVKD. The CDR3 is made up of 15 amino acids. The V segment lost 3 bases and the J segment 5 bases; nucleotides outside the gene matches: 3. CDR3 DNA: TGTGCCATCAGTGATGGACAGGGGGGGAATGAAAAACTGTTTTTT. Translating it yields CAISDGQGGNEKLFF.

V is TRBV27 and J is TRBJ1-3; TRBD1 matches at 7 bases. The CDR3 extends over 13 amino acids. The V gene end was trimmed by 6 bases and the J gene end by 4 bases; junction bases not matched to a gene: 3. The germline V gene has CDR1 MNHEY and CDR2 SMNVEV (reference sequence). In nucleotides, the CDR3 is TGTGCCAGCAGGGACAGGTCCGGAAACACCATATATTTT. Encoded protein: CASRDRSGNTIYF.

This clone was seen repeatedly, ten times or more. The chain joins TRBV4-1 to TRBJ1-1; weak D call: TRBD1 (6 bases). Trimming took off 5 bases at V and 5 bases at J, with 15 bases between the two ends. From germline, CDR1 is MGHRA and CDR2 YSYEKL. This CDR3 has 14 amino acids. The CDR3 coding sequence is TGCGCCAGCAGCGAGGTAGGGGGTATGACTGAAGCTTTCTTT. Residues: CASSEVGGMTEAFF.

The V and J genes are TRBV12-3 or TRBV12-4 and TRBJ2-7, with D possibly being TRBD1 (5 bases). Trimming took 3 bases from V and 3 from J, leaving 9 bases between them. The CDR3 extends over 13 amino acids. This chain's CDR3 is CASSFRQNYEQYF. In DNA, the CDR3 is TGTGCCAGCAGTTTCAGACAGAACTACGAGCAGTACTTC.

This clone was seen a few times. The J gene is TRBJ1-2, the V gene TRBV29-1; D ambiguous. The CDR3 runs 13 residues. CDR1 is SQVTM and CDR2 is ANQGSEA in the germline V gene. Trimming pared 4 bases from V and 1 base from J, leaving 10 bases between. This CDR3 is CSVVMGLNYGYTF. CDR3 DNA sequence: TGCAGCGTTGTTATGGGCCTTAACTATGGCTACACCTTC. The variable domain in full, completed from reference TRBV29-1 and TRBJ1-2, reads SAVISQKPSRDICQRGTSLTIQCQVDSQVTMMFWYRQQPGQSLTLIATANQGSEATYESGFVIDKFPISRPNLTFSTLTVSNMSPEDSSIYLCSVVMGLNYGYTFGSGTRLTVV.

This clone was seen more than once but under ten times. This chain links TRBV5-6 with TRBJ2-1, with D tentatively TRBD1 (6 bases). In germline, CDR1 is SGHDT, CDR2 YYEEEE. Trimming shortened V by 4 bases and J by 2 bases, and 13 bases separated the two germline ends. The CDR3 loop spans 15 amino acids. The CDR3 loop is CASSLQGRAYNEQFF. The CDR3 region has the DNA TGTGCCAGCAGCCTCCAGGGGCGTGCCTACAATGAGCAGTTCTTC.

CDR3 region: CASSGQGWGYTF. CDR3 DNA: TGTGCCAGCAGCGGACAGGGGTGGGGCTACACCTTC. The chain combines TRBV6-5 with TRBJ1-2; TRBD1 matches at 9 bases. The CDR3 has 12 amino acids. V lost 6 bases, J lost 8 bases, and 4 bases stayed unmatched. Germline CDR1 is MNHEY and CDR2 is SVGAGI.

This clone was detected ten times or more. This sequence joins TRBV28 and TRBJ1-5, with D unclear. The CDR3 covers 13 residues. Germline V gene data show CDR1 as MDHEN and CDR2 as SYDVKM. The V end lost 6 bases, the J end lost 7 bases, and 13 bases lay between the germline ends. The CDR3 is CASRVGRIQPQHF. The CDR3 nucleotides are TGTGCCAGCAGAGTAGGGAGGATCCAGCCCCAGCATTTT.

The chain is built from TRBV9 and TRBJ2-7; TRBD2 aligns across 7 bases. V shed 4 bases and J 0 bases; nucleotides not matched to a gene: 4. Per the germline V gene, CDR1 is SGDLS and CDR2 is YYNGEE. The CDR3 has 14 amino acids. The CDR3 region is CASSPGGSSYEQYF. The CDR3 DNA follows: TGTGCCAGCAGCCCCGGCGGGAGCTCCTACGAGCAGTACTTC.

This clone turned up a few times. The gene calls are TRBV19 and TRBJ2-1; possible D gene TRBD1, 6 bases. Germline CDR1 reads LNHDA; CDR2 reads SQIVND (reference sequence). CDR3 length equals 14 residues. Deletions cut 7 bases from V and 5 bases from J, with 15 bases between. As DNA, the CDR3 is TGTGCCAGTAAGCAGACAGGTTTGAACAATGAGCAGTTCTTC. Translated: CASKQTGLNNEQFF.

The CDR3 DNA is TGTGCCAGCAGCTTGGACAGATATGGCTACACCTTC. Encoded protein: CASSLDRYGYTF. The chain has TRBV5-4 and TRBJ1-2; D gene ambiguous. This CDR3 is built from 12 residues. The V gene lost 0 bases and the J gene lost 5 bases, with 5 bases spanning the gap. Germline loops: CDR1 SGHNT, CDR2 YYREEE (reference sequence).

Written as DNA, the CDR3 is TGTGCCAGCAGCCAAGGGACTATACTCGGGGAGCTGTTTTTT. Amino acids: CASSQGTILGELFF. The V gene is TRBV4-2, the J gene TRBJ2-2; D may be TRBD2 (6 bases). V lost 1 base and J 7 bases, leaving 10 bases between the germline ends. The length of the CDR3 is 14 residues. Germline V lookup: CDR1 LGHNA, CDR2 YNFKEQ.

The V call is TRBV7-8, the J call TRBJ1-2, with D hard to call. This CDR3 comprises 15 residues. Germline V lookup: CDR1 SGHVS, CDR2 FQNEAQ. Trimming removed 5 bases from V and 2 bases from J, with 15 bases in between. CDR3 in DNA: TGTGCCAGCAGCCCCCTTACCGAGGGAAACTATGGCTACACCTTC. Protein sequence: CASSPLTEGNYGYTF.

This chain's CDR3 is CASRSTGNGTDTQYF. The CDR3 DNA reads as TGTGCAAGTCGCTCGACAGGGAATGGCACAGATACGCAGTATTTT. V is TRBV12-2 and J is TRBJ2-3; the D call in the table, TRBD1, was not verified against the DNA. TRBV12-2 is given as a pseudogene. The CDR3 length is 15 residues.

The V gene is TRBV28, the J gene TRBJ1-1; D unresolved. The germline CDR1 and CDR2 sequences are MDHEN and SYDVKM. The CDR3 consists of 15 residues. Trimming took off 6 bases at V and 5 bases at J, with 19 bases between the two ends. The CDR3 DNA reads TGTGCCAGCAGCCTAAGCAATGTAATGTCGACTGAAGCTTTCTTT. Amino acids: CASSLSNVMSTEAFF.

This clone was detected only a few times. The chain joins TRBV2 to TRBJ1-1; possible D gene TRBD1, 6 bases. The V end was cut by 3 bases, the J end by 7 bases, with 15 bases between. This CDR3 is built from 14 residues. Germline V lookup: CDR1 SNHLY, CDR2 FYNNEI. The CDR3 DNA is TGTGCCAGCAGTGACGTCCCGGGACATGGTGAAGCTTTCTTT. It yields the protein CASSDVPGHGEAFF.

The CDR3: CASSLGAWTEETQYF. CDR3 sequence (DNA): TGTGCCAGCAGTTTGGGGGCCTGGACAGAAGAGACCCAGTACTTC. The V gene is TRBV28, the J gene TRBJ2-5, with D possibly TRBD1 on 6 matching bases. Germline values: CDR1 MDHEN, CDR2 SYDVKM. Between the trimmed V and J ends, which lost 3 bases and 3 bases, there was a span of 14 bases. The CDR3 is 15 amino acids.

The rearrangement joins TRBV28 to TRBJ1-4; D is uncertain. The CDR3 covers 13 residues. The V gene's germline CDR1 is MDHEN and CDR2 SYDVKM. V was trimmed by 2 bases and J by 5 bases, leaving 6 bases between them. The CDR3 loop is CASSLIQNEKLFF. CDR3 sequence (DNA): TGTGCCAGCAGTTTAATACAGAATGAAAAACTGTTTTTT.

Turning to this clone: At the DNA level, this CDR3 is encoded by other sequences in the same sample as well. This chain links TRBV9 with TRBJ1-3; 7 bases line up with TRBD1. Trimming cost V 0 bases and J 1 base; bases outside gene matches: 4. The CDR3 length is 16 residues. Germline V gene lookup returns CDR1 SGDLS and CDR2 YYNGEE. The CDR3 loop reads CASSVAGTASGNTIYF. Written as DNA, the CDR3 is TGTGCCAGCAGCGTAGCTGGGACAGCTTCTGGAAACACCATATATTTT.

This clone has at least ten counts. The chain employs TRBV7-9 and TRBJ1-5; D is unclear. This CDR3 has 15 residues. V gave up 1 base and J gave up 0 bases, with 7 bases separating them. Germline V CDR1 and CDR2: SEHNR, FQNEAQ (reference sequence). This CDR3 is CASSLGDYSNQPQHF. CDR3 DNA sequence: TGTGCCAGCAGCTTAGGCGACTATAGCAATCAGCCCCAGCATTTT.